The text below deals with one T cell receptor (beta chain). Its antigen is still unknown. Base qualities are not recorded, but no much larger clone differs from it by a single base. In the germline V gene, CDR1 corresponds to MDHEN and CDR2 to SYDVKM. Spanning cysteine to phenylalanine, the CDR3 consists of 11 amino acids. The retained sequence is limited to the CDR3, 33 bases, with the frame set at the first base. V is cut by 2 bases and J by 6 bases, and the space between the germline ends is 5 bases. These data belong to a study of shared clonotypes between healthy human individuals (TCRdb year 2020). For the wider study: The cohort included three men and a couple of women between 18 and 49 years of age. For each donor, CD4 naive and CD4 memory were each run on three plates, CD8 naive on two plates, and CD8 memory on one plate. To estimate repertoire size and how much clonotype sharing occurs between individuals, the study deeply sequenced the blood TCR repertoires of 4 to 6 healthy adults. To increase sequencing depth and limit assay-specific biases, different laboratories used diverse techniques to prepare libraries and sequence TCR repertoires. Leukapheresis yielded between about 0.85 and 9 billion PBMCs per donor.

General findings and caveats noted by the study authors: Pairwise subsampling led to the expectation that sequencing depth would affect the degree of clonotype sharing among donors. Even with the large sequencing depth, rarefaction of the sorted-subset datasets indicated that sequencing was incomplete. Compared with non-shared clonotypes, the clonotypes found in all four sorted-subset donors had higher generation probabilities. Because the study included only a small number of donors, the genetic and exposure-history diversity represented was limited. When several donors were compared, the shared fraction of clonotypes was 5% to 6.5% for naive CD4, over 3% for naive CD8, 2.3% for memory CD4, and approximately 0.4% for memory CD8. Sampling was restricted to blood, and TCR repertoires in tissue are likely to differ from TCR repertoires in blood. Estimated clonotype richness was generally larger for naive than for memory subsets.

Using the deep immunoSEQ assay, TCR CDR3 regions were amplified from genomic DNA by multiplex PCR. Extracted genomic DNA from each cell subset was distributed evenly across all wells of several immunoSEQ 96-well plates, and each plate was treated as a replicate. Each replicate PCR for sorted subsets received 150 to 250 ng genomic DNA, equal to roughly 29,000 T cell genomes. Purified libraries were quantified with a Qubit 3.0 fluorometer, sized on a Bioanalyzer 2100, and re-quantified with the KAPA Library Quantification kit. Every immunoSEQ 96-well plate was sequenced on a separate single-read 150-cycle Illumina NextSeq 550 flow cell. The authors' pipeline ran thus. Because the immunoSEQ output held only junctional sequences and lacked quality scores, the filtering could not match the filtering applied to full-length reads. To assign V/J genes and CDR3, sequences were annotated against IMGT germline references using PyIR, a Python wrapper for IgBLAST v1.9. Reads were filtered out if the reads had weak V/J assignments (E-value above 1e-6), no CDR3, stop codons, out-of-frame junctions, or ambiguous translated residues. V3J clonotypes were defined as sequences sharing an identical inferred V gene, J gene, and CDR3 amino acid sequence. Percentage overlap between repertoires was calculated by dividing the number of shared unique clonotypes by the size of the smaller repertoire. RTK rarefaction, the Chao1 estimator, and Recon v2.1 estimates of unobserved clonotypes were used to assess repertoire richness. OLGA was used to compute generation probabilities for all TCRbeta clonotypes that the gDNA method yielded from a few donors. TCRdb took over this immuneACCESS table, retaining in-frame rearrangements with V and J assigned. Such tables are incomplete; in checked studies, under half of the missing clones stem from an unresolved V gene, and the remainder is unexplained. The V and J calls and clone size were taken over from that table, and D and trimming were inferred from the DNA. Across this sample there are some 2.1 million clones, with 85% to 95% seen only once. The ten largest clones capture 0.85% to 1.2% of the sample.

For the CD8 naive samples, CD45RO-negative cells were positively selected for CCR7, yielding a CD45RA+CCR7+ population from which TemRA cells were excluded. Donors were healthy HIV-negative adults with no recently reported acute infections or vaccinations. Every donor was a Caucasian adult residing in Nashville, Tennessee, USA. Blood was collected by leukapheresis, and PBMCs were isolated by Ficoll-Histopaque density gradient centrifugation and then cryopreserved in liquid nitrogen vapor phase. Purity and quantity of every magnetically sorted T cell population were checked by analytical flow cytometry. Each sorted fraction had its genomic DNA isolated and then quantified by UV absorbance on a Nanodrop 2000c.

The specimen sequenced was naive CD8+ T cells sorted from blood. The sample's cell subset or site, from its label and the paper: CD45RA+CCR7+. The chain was built from TRBV28 and TRBJ2-7, with the D gene uncertain. The receptor was derived from a man in his late teens or twenties in good health. The CDR3 reads as follows: CASSLNVEQYF. Here is the DNA: TGTGCCAGCAGTTTAAACGTCGAGCAGTACTTC. When the CDR3 is completed using the reference TRBV28 and TRBJ2-7 genes on either side, the full variable domain is DVKVTQSSRYLVKRTGEKVFLECVQDMDHENMFWYRQDPGLGLRLIYFSYDVKMKEKGDIPEGYSVSREKKERFSLILESASTNQTSMYLCASSLNVEQYFGPGTRLTVT.